The clone carrying this T cell receptor (beta chain) appeared a few times. Its antigen is unknown. This sample is part of a study of CD8 T cells in ankylosing spondylitis. Using quantitative 5'-RACE with molecular barcodes, the authors made TCR beta libraries. TCRdb re-analysed the 5' RACE reads in MiXCR, keeping a single row per CDR3 protein. The sample includes about 460,000 distinct CDR3 sequences, over 4% of them seen just once. The study, taken as a whole, reports: Disease-linked clones reportedly showed significant enrichment in matched ankylosing spondylitis synovial fluid. Blood of patients with ankylosing spondylitis appeared to be characterized by a TCR beta motif of several highly homologous variants.

The germline CDR1 and CDR2 sequences are SGHDN and FVKESK. With 1 base removed from V and 0 bases from J, the gap between germline ends came to 6 bases. The CDR3 runs to 14 residues. Source material: blood, either unsorted or a sorted T cell fraction (not recorded which). V gene TRBV14 combines with J gene TRBJ1-2; D remains unclear. The TCR originated in a male donor with ankylosing spondylitis. CDR3 amino acids: CASSQVRANYGYTF. As DNA, the CDR3 is TGTGCCAGCAGCCAAGTCAGAGCTAACTATGGCTACACCTTC.